This T cell receptor (beta chain) was sequenced in a study of blood T cell repertoires in COVID-19. This CDR3 comprises 15 residues. J was trimmed by 1 base and V by 6 bases; bases with no gene match: 8. Germline V gene sequence: CDR1 MNHEY, CDR2 SVGEGT. In its sample, this clone was seen once. TCRdb's copy holds only in-frame clones and misses some; the assay was immunoSEQ multiplex PCR. The sample shows fewer than 250,000 clones, approximately 85% of them seen only once. Sample: peripheral blood. The chain recombines TRBV6-2 or TRBV6-3 with TRBJ2-7, with 8 bases that match TRBD1. This TCR was recovered from a woman in her 70s with acute or convalescent COVID-19. The CDR3 loop is CASSHPTGASYEQYF. The CDR3 DNA is TGTGCCAGCAGCCACCCGACAGGGGCTTCCTACGAGCAGTACTTC.